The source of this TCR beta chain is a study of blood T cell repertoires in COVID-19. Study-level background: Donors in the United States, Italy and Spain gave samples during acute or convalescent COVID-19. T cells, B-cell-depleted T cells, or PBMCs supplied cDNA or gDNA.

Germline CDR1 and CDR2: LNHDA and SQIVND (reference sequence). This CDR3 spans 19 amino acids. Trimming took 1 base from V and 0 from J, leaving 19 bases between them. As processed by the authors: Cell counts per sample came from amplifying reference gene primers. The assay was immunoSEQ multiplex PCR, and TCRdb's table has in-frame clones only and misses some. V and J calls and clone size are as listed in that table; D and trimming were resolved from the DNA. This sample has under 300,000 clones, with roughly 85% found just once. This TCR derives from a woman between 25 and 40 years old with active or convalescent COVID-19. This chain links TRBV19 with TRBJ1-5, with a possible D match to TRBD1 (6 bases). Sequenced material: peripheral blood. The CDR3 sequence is CASSIGGGSGSYSNQPQHF. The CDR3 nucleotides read TGTGCCAGTAGTATAGGAGGGGGTTCGGGCAGTTATAGCAATCAGCCCCAGCATTTT.